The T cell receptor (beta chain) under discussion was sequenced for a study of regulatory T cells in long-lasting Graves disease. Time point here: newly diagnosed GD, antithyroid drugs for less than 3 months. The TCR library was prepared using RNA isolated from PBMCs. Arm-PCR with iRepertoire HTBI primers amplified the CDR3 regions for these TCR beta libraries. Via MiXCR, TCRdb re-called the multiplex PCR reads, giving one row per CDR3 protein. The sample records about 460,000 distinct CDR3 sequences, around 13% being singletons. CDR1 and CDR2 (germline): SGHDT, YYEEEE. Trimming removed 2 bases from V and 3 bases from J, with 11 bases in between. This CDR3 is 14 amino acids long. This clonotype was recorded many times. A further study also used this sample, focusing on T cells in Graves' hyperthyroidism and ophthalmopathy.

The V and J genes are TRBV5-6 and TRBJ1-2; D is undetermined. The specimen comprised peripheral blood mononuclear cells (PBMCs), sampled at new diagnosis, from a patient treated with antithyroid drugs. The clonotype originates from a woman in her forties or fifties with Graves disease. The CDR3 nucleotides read TGTGCCAGCAGCTTTCCCGGAGCCTACTATGGCTACACCTTC. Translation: CASSFPGAYYGYTF.